This is a list of T cell receptor beta chains from one sample in a study of blood T cell repertoires in COVID-19. Data came from immunoSEQ multiplex PCR; TCRdb stores just in-frame clones and leaves some out. The sample lists approximately 210,000 clones, almost 85% occurring once. The specimen sequenced was peripheral blood. The source is a woman aged 70 to 79 with active or convalescent COVID-19. Both conserved end residues are part of each CDR3. A D gene is named only where the DNA matches it firmly. Some rows mark clone size as missing; the rest say once, few, many or name a class of expanded clone.

V gene	CDR3 length	clone size	J gene	D gene	CDR3 protein	CDR3 DNA
TRBV7-9	16	few	TRBJ1-2	.	CASSSRGGLSLGGYTF	TGTGCCAGCAGCTCCCGGGGAGGGCTTAGCCTGGGTGGCTACACCTTC
TRBV7-9	15	.	TRBJ1-5	TRBD1	CASSRGQGNGQPQHF	TGTGCCAGCAGCCGGGGACAGGGAAACGGTCAGCCCCAGCATTTT
TRBV20-1	15	.	TRBJ2-5	.	CSASVSSRRQETQYF	TGCAGTGCTAGTGTCTCGTCTCGCAGACAAGAGACCCAGTACTTC
TRBV5-1	16	.	TRBJ2-1	TRBD2	CASSLRAGVPYNEQFF	TGCGCCAGCAGCCTCCGAGCGGGAGTACCCTACAATGAGCAGTTCTTC
TRBV3-1/TRBV3-2	15	.	TRBJ1-6	.	CASSQDLRKNSPLHF	TGTGCCAGCAGCCAAGATCTCAGGAAAAATTCACCCCTCCACTTT
TRBV5-1	14	.	TRBJ2-2	.	CASSLAARPGELFF	TGCGCCAGCAGCTTGGCAGCTAGACCCGGGGAGCTGTTTTTT
TRBV11-2	16	.	TRBJ1-2	.	CASSSIRRVTNYGYTF	TGTGCCAGCAGCTCCATACGACGGGTAACCAACTATGGCTACACCTTC
TRBV3-1/TRBV3-2	15	.	TRBJ2-5	TRBD1	CASSHYRGRQETQYF	TGTGCCAGCAGCCACTACAGGGGGCGGCAAGAGACCCAGTACTTC
TRBV4-2	16	.	TRBJ2-2	TRBD2	CASSQVAGGLTGELFF	TGTGCCAGCAGCCAAGTTGCGGGAGGGCTCACCGGGGAGCTGTTTTTT
TRBV6-5	14	.	TRBJ2-7	.	CASTRRPEGGEQYF	TGTGCCAGCACGAGAAGGCCGGAGGGAGGCGAGCAGTACTTC
TRBV28	13	.	TRBJ2-1	TRBD2	CASSSRLAREQFF	TGTGCCAGCAGTTCCCGACTAGCCAGGGAGCAGTTCTTC
TRBV25-1	14	.	TRBJ1-1	.	CASSEWGGDTEAFF	TGTGCCAGCAGTGAATGGGGGGGGGACACTGAAGCTTTCTTT
TRBV21-1	17	.	TRBJ2-1	.	CASSAQTSGRRDNEQFF	TGTGCCAGCAGCGCACAAACCAGCGGGAGACGGGACAATGAGCAGTTCTTC
TRBV9	15	once	TRBJ2-7	.	CASTPSPSGWYEQYF	TGTGCCAGCACCCCCAGCCCGAGCGGGTGGTACGAGCAGTACTTC
TRBV30	13	once	TRBJ1-4	.	CAGRPSGDEKLFF	TGTGCCGGAAGGCCGTCGGGTGATGAAAAACTGTTTTTT
TRBV19	14	.	TRBJ1-5	TRBD1	CASKRDRGAQPQHF	TGTGCCAGTAAACGGGACAGGGGCGCTCAGCCCCAGCATTTT
TRBV5-1	16	.	TRBJ2-7	.	CASSFMGPGPGYEQYF	TGCGCCAGCAGCTTCATGGGGCCAGGGCCAGGTTACGAGCAGTACTTC
TRBV5-4	15	.	TRBJ1-1	TRBD1	CASSSEGGVNTEAFF	TGTGCCAGCAGCTCCGAAGGGGGCGTGAACACTGAAGCTTTCTTT
TRBV24-1	14	.	TRBJ2-7	TRBD1	CATSPGQGSYEQYF	TGTGCCACCAGTCCTGGACAGGGGTCCTACGAGCAGTACTTC
TRBV19	15	.	TRBJ2-2	.	CASSLVLQGTGELFF	TGTGCCAGTAGCTTGGTCCTACAGGGAACCGGGGAGCTGTTTTTT
TRBV12-5	14	once	TRBJ1-2	.	CASGSGSGGYGYTF	TGTGCTAGTGGTTCCGGAAGCGGGGGCTATGGCTACACCTTC
TRBV7-3	15	.	TRBJ2-2	TRBD2	CASSLTSGMTGELFF	TGTGCCAGCAGCTTGACTAGCGGGATGACCGGGGAGCTGTTTTTT
TRBV12-3/TRBV12-4	12	.	TRBJ1-2	.	CASSPTGFGYTF	TGTGCCAGCAGCCCGACAGGATTTGGCTACACCTTC
TRBV28	15	.	TRBJ1-5	TRBD1	CASSSQGASNQPQHF	TGTGCCAGCAGTTCACAGGGGGCGAGCAATCAGCCCCAGCATTTT
TRBV13	16	.	TRBJ2-7	TRBD2	CASSLGLAGVRYEQYF	TGTGCCAGCAGCTTGGGACTAGCGGGAGTTCGGTACGAGCAGTACTTC
TRBV13	16	.	TRBJ2-7	.	CASSPSGVAASYEQYF	TGTGCCAGCAGCCCTTCGGGGGTAGCGGCCTCCTACGAGCAGTACTTC
TRBV11-2	16	.	TRBJ2-6	.	CASSRRQSSGANVLTF	TGTGCCAGCAGCCGCCGACAGAGCTCTGGGGCCAACGTCCTGACTTTC
TRBV30	14	.	TRBJ1-4	.	CAWRHGTLNEKLFF	TGTGCCTGGAGGCACGGGACACTTAATGAAAAACTGTTTTTT
TRBV5-1	14	.	TRBJ2-7	TRBD2	CASSFSGSSYEQYF	TGCGCCAGCAGCTTCAGCGGGAGCTCCTACGAGCAGTACTTC